This T cell receptor (beta chain) was captured in a study of blood T cell repertoires in COVID-19. Trimming took 5 bases from V and 7 from J, leaving 18 bases between them. Germline values: CDR1 LNHDA, CDR2 SQIVND (reference sequence). The CDR3 consists of 15 residues. TCRdb's copy holds only in-frame clones and misses some; the assay was immunoSEQ multiplex PCR. Of 170,000 or so clones detected, more than 75% appear once; the ten largest clones hold approximately 0.62%. V and J are TRBV19 and TRBJ2-1; tentatively, D is TRBD2 (5 bases). The receptor's source is a man aged 55-75 years with COVID-19, enrolled during active disease. Sequencing input: peripheral blood. CDR3 sequence: CASSSPGRRRNEQFF. In nucleotides, the CDR3 is TGTGCCAGTAGTTCACCGGGAAGAAGGCGGAATGAGCAGTTCTTC.